One sample yielded the 9 T cell receptor beta chains listed below, sequenced in a study of CD8+ T cells in alopecia areata. This sample's treatment: oral pan-JAK inhibitor, 5-10 mg twice daily. Extracted RNA was reverse transcribed, and the resulting cDNA served as sequencing template. Profiling relied on immunoSEQ multiplex PCR, and the TCRdb table lists in-frame clones only, not all of them. The sample records around 270,000 clones, roughly 64% being singletons. This specimen consisted of CD4+ T cells sorted from blood, obtained at week 24, from a patient treated with tofacitinib. The receptor source for this set is a human donor with alopecia areata.

The CDR3 coding sequence is TGCAGCGTTGGCACAGGGTCGATTGAAGCTTTCTTT. Residues: CSVGTGSIEAFF. The V call is TRBV29-1, the J call TRBJ1-1; weak D call: TRBD1 (6 bases). V was clipped by 4 bases and J by 7 bases, with 13 bases between them. CDR1 and CDR2 (germline): SQVTM, ANQGSEA. This CDR3 is 12 amino acids long.

The chain recombines TRBV5-4 with TRBJ1-2, with 8 bases aligning to TRBD1. The CDR3 sequence is 13 residues long. Germline V gene data show CDR1 as SGHNT and CDR2 as YYREEE (reference sequence). The ends lost 3 bases at V and 7 bases at J; junction bases unmatched: 5. CDR3 bases: TGTGCCAGCAGCTCACGGACAGGGACTGGCTACACCTTC. Residues: CASSSRTGTGYTF.

The gene calls are TRBV29-1 and TRBJ2-3, with D perhaps TRBD1 (6 bases). Germline V gene data show CDR1 as SQVTM and CDR2 as ANQGSEA. Trimming cost V 5 bases and J 1 base, with 10 bases left between them. This CDR3 has 13 amino acids. DNA for the CDR3: TGCAGCGTTCAGAGGACAGGCACAGATACGCAGTATTTT. This codes for CSVQRTGTDTQYF.

The V call is TRBV9, the J call TRBJ1-6, with D perhaps matching TRBD1 (6 bases). The CDR3 loop spans 15 amino acids. V was pared by 0 bases and J by 9 bases, with 13 bases between. Germline V gene data show CDR1 as SGDLS and CDR2 as YYNGEE. CDR3: CASSVDLGARSPLHF. The CDR3 DNA follows: TGTGCCAGCAGCGTAGATTTGGGGGCTCGTTCACCCCTCCACTTT. The whole variable domain, filled in from reference TRBV9 and TRBJ1-6, reads DSGVTQTPKHLITATGQRVTLRCSPRSGDLSVYWYQQSLDQGLQFLIQYYNGEERAKGNILERFSAQQFPDLHSELNLSSLELGDSALYFCASSVDLGARSPLHFGNGTRLTVT.

J is TRBJ2-3 and V is TRBV28, with D possibly being TRBD1 or TRBD2 (6 bases each). V dropped 6 bases and J dropped 8 bases, with 30 bases sitting between them. CDR1 and CDR2 (germline): MDHEN, SYDVKM. The CDR3 runs to 18 residues. Here the CDR3 reads CASSRGGGPGPKLGTQYF. The CDR3 DNA reads TGTGCCAGCAGCCGTGGTGGGGGGCCGGGGCCCAAGTTGGGTACGCAGTATTTT.

This chain links TRBV28 with TRBJ2-3, with D hard to call. Looked up from germline, CDR1 is MDHEN and CDR2 is SYDVKM. Between the trimmed V and J ends, which lost 5 bases and 4 bases, there was a span of 7 bases. This CDR3 spans 12 amino acids. Here the CDR3 DNA reads TGTGCCAGCAGTCACACAGCAGATACGCAGTATTTT. This sequence encodes CASSHTADTQYF.

This rearrangement joins TRBV28 to TRBJ2-5, with 10 bases identical to TRBD1. CDR1 and CDR2 from the germline V gene are MDHEN and SYDVKM. The CDR3 length is 14 residues. V lost 6 bases and J lost 5; bases outside the gene matches: 6. CDR3 coding DNA: TGTGCCAGCAGCCGGGACAGGGGAACGGAGACCCAGTACTTC. Translating it yields CASSRDRGTETQYF.

This chain connects TRBV29-1 to TRBJ2-3; TRBD2 agrees at 10 bases. The germline gives CDR1 SQVTM, CDR2 ANQGSEA. CDR3 length: 16 amino acids. V dropped 7 bases and J dropped 2; count of bases not matched to a gene: 12. The CDR3 DNA reads TGCAGCGCCAACAACCCACTAGCGGGGTCCACAGATACGCAGTATTTT. Translating gives CSANNPLAGSTDTQYF.

The chain uses TRBV7-2 and TRBJ2-4; D remains unclear. Trimming stripped 1 base from V and 5 bases from J, with 9 bases between. The CDR3 runs to 14 residues. Germline loops: CDR1 SGHTA, CDR2 FQGNSA. Here the CDR3 DNA reads TGTGCCAGCAGCTTAGACCCGTCGGAAAACATTCAGTACTTC. This sequence encodes CASSLDPSENIQYF.